The following is a T cell receptor (beta chain) sequence with its context. PCR involved 60 Vbeta and 13 Jbeta primers. TCRdb's copy holds only in-frame clones and misses some; the assay was immunoSEQ multiplex PCR. The repertoire consists of about 200,000 clones, with roughly 77% occurring once and the leading ten covering approximately 0.39%. The V gene's germline CDR1 is SGHAT and CDR2 FQNNGV. The CDR3 runs 16 residues. The V and J ends lost 5 bases and 3 bases, in that order; junction bases with no gene match: 9. This record comes from a study of cytomegalovirus exposure and HLA in healthy donors. Input material: PBMCs. The rearrangement joins TRBV11-2 to TRBJ2-5; the match to TRBD2 covers 10 bases. This receptor was obtained from a male donor in good health and CMV-seropositive. CDR3 protein: CASSLGLAIYEETQYF. The CDR3 DNA follows: TGTGCCAGCAGCCTGGGACTAGCGATTTACGAAGAGACCCAGTACTTC.